One sample yielded the 17 T cell receptor beta chains listed below, sequenced in a study of control samples from healthy donors and cancer patients. Profiled with immunoSEQ multiplex PCR; TCRdb holds only in-frame clones, not every one. The sample lists around 95,000 clones, approximately 84% occurring once. The sample taken for sequencing was blood. These receptors originate from a woman aged 50 to 60 in good health.

V and J are TRBV18 and TRBJ2-3; D is possibly TRBD2 (5 bases). Germline CDR1 reads KGHSH; CDR2 reads LQKENI. V was cut by 2 bases and J by 1 base, with 16 bases left in between. This CDR3 has 17 residues. The CDR3 region has the DNA TGTGCCAGCTCACCAGTATTTACTAGTTCGGGCACAGATACGCAGTATTTT. It codes for CASSPVFTSSGTDTQYF.

The chain recombines TRBV2 with TRBJ1-5; TRBD1 aligns across 11 bases. Trimming took 7 bases from V and 7 from J; bases not matched to a gene: 9. The V gene's germline CDR1 is SNHLY and CDR2 FYNNEI. The CDR3 totals 15 residues. This CDR3 is CASTSWTGGWQPQHF. CDR3 bases: TGTGCCAGCACCTCTTGGACAGGGGGCTGGCAGCCCCAGCATTTT.

The chain joins TRBV3-1 (or the pseudogene TRBV3-2) to TRBJ1-1; 7 bases line up with TRBD1. The V segment lost 4 bases and the J segment 0 bases; nucleotides outside the gene matches: 14. The CDR3 is made up of 18 amino acids. Per the germline V gene, CDR1 is LGHDT and CDR2 is YNNKEL (reference sequence). Here the CDR3 reads CASSPRQGVFHMNTEAFF. CDR3 coding DNA: TGTGCCAGCAGCCCGCGACAGGGCGTCTTCCACATGAACACTGAAGCTTTCTTT.

The chain uses TRBV5-1 and TRBJ1-3; D not certain. V gave up 0 bases and J gave up 2 bases, with 9 bases separating them. Germline assignment: CDR1 SGHRS and CDR2 YFSETQ. The CDR3 extends over 15 amino acids. Here the CDR3 reads CASSLVTGAGNTIYF. The CDR3 DNA reads as TGCGCCAGCAGCTTGGTGACGGGAGCTGGAAACACCATATATTTT.

In this sample, this clone turned up once. The chain links TRBV14 to TRBJ2-5, with no clear D. From germline, CDR1 is SGHDN and CDR2 FVKESK. Trimming took 1 base from V and 4 from J, leaving 19 bases between them. CDR3 length: 17 amino acids. Here the CDR3 DNA reads TGTGCCAGCAGCCAAGGGAAGGCGACACTGTCACGAGAGACCCAGTACTTC. Protein: CASSQGKATLSRETQYF.

CDR3 protein: CAWSFGTGEYEQYF. In nucleotides, the CDR3 is TGTGCCTGGAGTTTCGGGACAGGGGAGTACGAGCAGTACTTC. The chain combines TRBV30 with TRBJ2-7; 10 bases are a match to TRBD1. This CDR3 region has 14 residues. V gave up 2 bases and J gave up 4 bases; unmatched junction bases: 5. Germline CDR1 GTSNPN, CDR2 SVGIG (reference sequence).

The gene calls are TRBV4-3 and TRBJ1-2, with unresolved D. Germline values: CDR1 LGHNA, CDR2 YSLEER. V was pared by 5 bases and J by 0 bases, with 16 bases between. This CDR3 is built from 16 residues. The CDR3 sequence: CASSEARFLANYGYTF. For the CDR3, the DNA is TGCGCCAGCAGCGAAGCCAGGTTCCTAGCTAACTATGGCTACACCTTC.

J is TRBJ1-2 and V is TRBV11-2; D is unclear. The CDR3 is made up of 13 amino acids. V gave up 5 bases and J gave up 7 bases, with 14 bases separating them. Germline V gene lookup returns CDR1 SGHAT and CDR2 FQNNGV. CDR3 coding DNA: TGTGCCAGCAGCGGTGGACTAGCTGGTGGCTACACCTTC. Amino acids: CASSGGLAGGYTF.

The chain links TRBV9 to TRBJ2-7, with TRBD2 as a possible D gene (7 bases). The V gene lost 3 bases and the J gene lost 3 bases, with 34 bases spanning the gap. The CDR3 consists of 21 residues. From germline, CDR1 is SGDLS and CDR2 YYNGEE. The CDR3 loop is CASSEPPEARGAELIHYEQYF. In DNA form, the CDR3 reads TGTGCCAGCAGCGAGCCCCCCGAAGCCCGGGGGGCCGAACTTATTCACTACGAGCAGTACTTC.

The chain couples TRBV10-3 to TRBJ1-5, with a tentative D call TRBD1 (5 bases). Trimming took off 0 bases at V and 2 bases at J, with 20 bases between the two ends. Germline assignment: CDR1 ENHRY and CDR2 SYGVKD. The CDR3 runs to 19 residues. Here the CDR3 reads CAISESKGQGALGNQPQHF. DNA of the CDR3: TGTGCCATCAGTGAGTCGAAGGGCCAAGGGGCCTTGGGCAATCAGCCCCAGCATTTT.

The V gene is TRBV7-2, the J gene TRBJ2-2; 7 nucleotides agree with TRBD2. In germline, CDR1 is SGHTA, CDR2 FQGNSA. The J segment lost 1 base and the V segment lost 2 bases, leaving 13 bases of the junction unmatched. The CDR3 has 19 amino acids. Written as DNA, the CDR3 is TGTGCCAGCAGCTTAAGTCGACCTGGGACTATCCTGAACACCGGGGAGCTGTTTTTT. It encodes CASSLSRPGTILNTGELFF.

V gene TRBV18 combines with J gene TRBJ2-3; D gene unclear. This CDR3 region has 13 residues. The V gene lost 3 bases and the J gene lost 6 bases, with 10 bases spanning the gap. Germline V CDR1 and CDR2: KGHSH, LQKENI. CDR3 DNA sequence: TGTGCCAGCTCACCTCCCTCTCTGGATACGCAGTATTTT. Protein: CASSPPSLDTQYF.

The genes are TRBV6-1 and TRBJ2-1; a weak D match, TRBD2 (5 bases). CDR1 and CDR2 from the germline V gene are MNHNS and SASEGT. The CDR3 covers 16 residues. V dropped 2 bases and J dropped 0 bases, with 11 bases sitting between them. The CDR3 nucleotides read TGTGCCAGCAGTGAATGGGTGGGAGACTCCTACAATGAGCAGTTCTTC. Protein sequence: CASSEWVGDSYNEQFF.

In this sample, this clone turned up once. The chain joins TRBV12-3 or TRBV12-4 to TRBJ1-2; D remains ambiguous. Between the trimmed V and J ends, which lost 7 bases and 8 bases, there was a span of 14 bases. The CDR3 sequence is 12 residues long. In nucleotides, the CDR3 is TGTGCCAGCACCCCGGACCCGCCGGGCTACACCTTC. As protein: CASTPDPPGYTF.

V is TRBV7-9 and J is TRBJ2-3; the match to TRBD2 covers 9 bases. Trimming at V came to 11 bases and at J to 2 bases, leaving 11 bases not matched to a gene. Germline loops: CDR1 SEHNR, CDR2 FQNEAQ (reference sequence). The CDR3 runs 15 residues. CDR3 protein: CASKLAGLYTDTQYF. In DNA, the CDR3 is TGTGCCTCCAAGCTAGCGGGGTTATACACAGATACGCAGTATTTT.

The CDR3 is CASSIIGGTYGYTF. The CDR3 DNA follows: TGTGCCAGTAGTATTATTGGGGGCACCTATGGCTACACCTTC. The rearrangement joins TRBV19 to TRBJ1-2; possible D gene TRBD1, 6 bases. The CDR3 consists of 14 residues. V lost 3 bases, J lost 4 bases, and 12 bases lay in between. Germline CDR1 reads LNHDA; CDR2 reads SQIVND (reference sequence).

The rearrangement uses TRBV18 and TRBJ1-2; D call uncertain. The CDR3 totals 15 residues. Germline CDR1 reads KGHSH; CDR2 reads LQKENI. V gave up 3 bases and J gave up 4 bases, with 15 bases separating them. The CDR3, as DNA: TGTGCCAGCTCACCGTCAACGACAATGATCTATGGCTACACCTTC. It is translated as CASSPSTTMIYGYTF.